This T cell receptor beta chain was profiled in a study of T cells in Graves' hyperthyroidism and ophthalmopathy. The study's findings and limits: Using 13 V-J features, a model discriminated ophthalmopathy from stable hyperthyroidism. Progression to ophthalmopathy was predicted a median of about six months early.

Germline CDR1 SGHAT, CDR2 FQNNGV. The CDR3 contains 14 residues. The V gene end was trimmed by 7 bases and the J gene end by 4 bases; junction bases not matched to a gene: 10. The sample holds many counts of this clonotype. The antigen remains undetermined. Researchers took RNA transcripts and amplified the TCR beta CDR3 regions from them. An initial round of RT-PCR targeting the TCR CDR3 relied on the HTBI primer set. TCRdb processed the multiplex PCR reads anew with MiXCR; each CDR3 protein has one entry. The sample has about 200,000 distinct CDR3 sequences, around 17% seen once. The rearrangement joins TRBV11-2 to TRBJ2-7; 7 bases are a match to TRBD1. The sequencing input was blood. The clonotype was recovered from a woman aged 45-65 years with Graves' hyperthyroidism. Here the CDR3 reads CASTQNPGGYEQYF. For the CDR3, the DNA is TGTGCCAGCACCCAGAATCCAGGGGGTTACGAGCAGTACTTC.